The 14 T cell receptor beta chains in this list originate from one sample, sequenced in a study of blood T cell repertoires in COVID-19 (dated by TCRdb to about 2020). The library was obtained by the immunoSEQ multiplex PCR assay. TCRdb's version of the immuneACCESS table is confined to in-frame rearrangements and falls short of the full clone set. An unresolved V gene accounts for under half of the shortfall where checked; the remainder is of unknown origin. The sample contains about 400,000 clones, about nine tenths of them found a single time. About 1.7% of the sample is in the top ten clones. The sample consisted of PBMCs or T cells enriched from blood (not recorded which). The receptors derive from a woman in her thirties who had recovered from COVID-19.

CDR3 in DNA: TGTGCCAGCAGCTTACCGGGACTAGCAAGGTCTGAGCAGTTCTTC. Translation: CASSLPGLARSEQFF. The chain links TRBV11-2 to TRBJ2-1; 9 nucleotides align to TRBD2. After removal of 2 bases from V and 9 bases from J, the junction contained 8 bases not matched to a gene. The CDR3 runs 15 residues. Germline V gives CDR1 SGHAT, CDR2 FQNNGV.

V gene TRBV5-1 combines with J gene TRBJ2-7, with D perhaps matching TRBD1 (6 bases). This CDR3 spans 14 amino acids. V was shortened by 7 bases and J by 0 bases, with 14 bases between the two germline ends. Germline CDR1 is SGHRS and CDR2 is YFSETQ. The CDR3 DNA reads TGCGCCAGCCAAAACGGACAGAGCTCCTACGAGCAGTACTTC. It yields the protein CASQNGQSSYEQYF.

In this sample, this clone turned up a few times. The rearrangement uses TRBV6-5 and TRBJ1-1; D is possibly TRBD1 (6 bases). CDR1 MNHEY and CDR2 SVGAGI come from the germline V gene. The length of the CDR3 is 14 residues. V dropped 4 bases and J dropped 4 bases, with 13 bases sitting between them. This CDR3 is CASSFGRGVTEAFF. Here the CDR3 DNA reads TGTGCCAGCAGTTTCGGGAGGGGGGTCACTGAAGCTTTCTTT.

This clone was found once. The genes are TRBV2 and TRBJ2-7; D gene ambiguous. The CDR3 covers 15 residues. The germline CDR1 and CDR2 sequences are SNHLY and FYNNEI. V lost 4 bases and J lost 3, with 16 bases in between. Here the CDR3 DNA reads TGTGCCAGCAGTGCCGCCGACCTAGGAAGCTACGAGCAGTACTTC. Translation gives CASSAADLGSYEQYF.

V gene TRBV24-1 combines with J gene TRBJ1-5; 9 positions agree with TRBD1. The junction had 6 bases not matched to a gene; V was cut back by 7 bases and J by 9 bases. The length of the CDR3 is 13 residues. Germline-derived CDR1 and CDR2 are KGHDR and SFDVKD. CDR3 protein: CATRGTGNMPQHF. In nucleotides, the CDR3 is TGTGCCACCAGAGGGACAGGGAATATGCCCCAGCATTTT.

This CDR3 reads CASSSTGNKAFF. In DNA, the CDR3 is TGTGCCAGCAGCTCAACAGGGAATAAAGCTTTCTTT. The gene calls are TRBV3-1 (or the pseudogene TRBV3-2) and TRBJ1-1, with D possibly TRBD1 on 6 matching bases. The V gene's germline CDR1 is LGHDT and CDR2 YNNKEL (reference sequence). The CDR3 loop spans 12 amino acids. V was pared by 5 bases and J by 9 bases, with 13 bases between.

With respect to this clone: Germline and junction disagree at one end, which may indicate a read error. The chain recombines TRBV7-7 with TRBJ2-5, with D perhaps matching TRBD2 (6 bases). This CDR3 is 16 amino acids long. Germline V lookup: CDR1 SSHAT, CDR2 FNYEAQ (reference sequence). As DNA, the CDR3 is TGTGCTAGCAGCCCCCTTTTGCCGGGAGAACAAGAGACCCAGTACTTC. It encodes CASSPLLPGEQETQYF. Together with reference TRBV7-7 and TRBJ2-5, the CDR3 gives the full variable domain: GAGVSQSPRYKVTKRGQDVTLRCDPISSHATLYWYQQALGQGPEFLTYFNYEAQPDKSGLPSDRFSAERPEGSISTLTIQRTEQRDSAMYRCASSPLLPGEQETQYFGPGTRLLVL.

The V call is TRBV19, the J call TRBJ1-3; D is uncertain. This CDR3 region has 15 residues. The germline CDR1 and CDR2 sequences are LNHDA and SQIVND (reference sequence). Trimming pared 7 bases from V and 1 base from J, leaving 14 bases between. CDR3 nucleotides: TGTGCCAGTACCGTGACGGGATCTTCTGGAAACACCATATATTTT. As protein: CASTVTGSSGNTIYF.

The rearrangement joins TRBV5-4 to TRBJ1-2; D gene unclear. CDR3 length: 13 amino acids. Trimming stripped 9 bases from V and 5 bases from J, with 17 bases between. Looked up from germline, CDR1 is SGHNT and CDR2 is YYREEE (reference sequence). DNA for the CDR3: TGTGCCACAAAAACTGGGGAGACTTATGGCTACACCTTC. It yields the protein CATKTGETYGYTF.

The chain joins TRBV28 to TRBJ2-2; TRBD2 agrees at 8 bases. After removal of 1 base from V and 8 bases from J, the junction contained 9 bases not matched to a gene. The CDR3 is 16 amino acids. CDR1 is MDHEN and CDR2 is SYDVKM in the germline V gene. The CDR3 reads CASSLSGRREGGELFF. The DNA of the CDR3 is TGTGCCAGCAGTTTATCGGGACGTCGGGAGGGTGGGGAGCTGTTTTTT.

V and J are TRBV4-3 and TRBJ2-7, with 10 bases fitting TRBD2. The germline gives CDR1 LGHNA, CDR2 YSLEER. With 4 bases clipped from V and 4 bases from J, the junction kept 10 bases outside the gene matches. The CDR3 runs 16 residues. CDR3 sequence: CASSPQTSGEVYEQYF. CDR3 in DNA: TGCGCCAGCAGCCCACAAACTAGCGGGGAGGTATACGAGCAGTACTTC.

The genes are TRBV28 and TRBJ1-4; no firm D call. The V end was cut by 5 bases, the J end by 7 bases, with 8 bases between. The CDR3 length is 12 residues. CDR1 is MDHEN, CDR2 SYDVKM, per germline. CDR3 coding DNA: TGTGCCAGCAGTCCGGTCGGTGAAAAACTGTTTTTT. Translation gives CASSPVGEKLFF.

The V gene is TRBV28, the J gene TRBJ1-6, with D unclear. CDR1 is MDHEN, CDR2 SYDVKM, per germline. Trimming stripped 5 bases from V and 5 bases from J, with 22 bases between. The CDR3 sequence is 18 residues long. This chain's CDR3 is CASSTHPSRERDNSPLHF. CDR3 nucleotide sequence: TGTGCCAGCAGTACGCACCCCTCGAGGGAGCGGGATAATTCACCCCTCCACTTT.

The chain employs TRBV6-5 and TRBJ1-2; D call uncertain. Per the germline V gene, CDR1 is MNHEY and CDR2 is SVGAGI. CDR3 length equals 14 residues. The V and J ends lost 2 bases and 2 bases respectively, with 9 bases between them. The CDR3 spells CASSYNRLNYGYTF. In DNA, the CDR3 is TGTGCCAGCAGTTACAACAGATTGAACTATGGCTACACCTTC.